The TCR beta chain described here comes from a study of blood T cell repertoires in COVID-19. Study-level information: Acute and convalescent COVID-19 samples came from the United States, Italy and Spain.

As processed by the authors: Counts of nucleated cells, estimated from reference gene primer amplification, were obtained. Using immunoSEQ multiplex PCR, the repertoire was profiled, and TCRdb retains in-frame clones only, with some absent. The V and J calls and clone size were taken over from that table, and D and trimming were inferred from the DNA. Among 390,000 or so clones listed, roughly 90% were seen once. The V gene end was trimmed by 0 bases and the J gene end by 5 bases; junction bases not matched to a gene: 13. This CDR3 is built from 18 residues. From germline, CDR1 is SGHDN and CDR2 FVKESK.

This TCR was recovered from a woman aged 30 to 39 with COVID-19, enrolled during active disease. V gene TRBV14 combines with J gene TRBJ2-3, with 8 nucleotides matching TRBD1. The sample comprised peripheral blood. CDR3 sequence (DNA): TGTGCCAGCAGCCAAGATCGCGGACAGGGCGGCCCCGGAGATACGCAGTATTTT. It codes for CASSQDRGQGGPGDTQYF.